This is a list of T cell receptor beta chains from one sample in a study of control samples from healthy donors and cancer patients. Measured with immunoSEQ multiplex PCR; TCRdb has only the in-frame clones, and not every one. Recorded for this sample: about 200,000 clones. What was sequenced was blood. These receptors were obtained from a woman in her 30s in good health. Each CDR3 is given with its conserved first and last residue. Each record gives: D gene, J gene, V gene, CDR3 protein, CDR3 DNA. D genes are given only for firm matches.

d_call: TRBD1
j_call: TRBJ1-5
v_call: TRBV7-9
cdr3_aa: CASSFHRQGATRVNQPQHF
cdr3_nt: TGTGCCAGCAGTTTCCACCGACAGGGGGCAACGAGAGTCAATCAGCCCCAGCATTTT

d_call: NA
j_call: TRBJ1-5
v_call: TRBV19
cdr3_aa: CASSISSDGQPQHF
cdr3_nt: TGTGCCAGTAGTATCTCTAGTGACGGTCAGCCCCAGCATTTT

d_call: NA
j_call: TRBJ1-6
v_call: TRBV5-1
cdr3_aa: CASSLAQAGQSPLHF
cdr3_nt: TGCGCCAGCAGCTTGGCCCAAGCAGGGCAATCACCCCTCCACTTT

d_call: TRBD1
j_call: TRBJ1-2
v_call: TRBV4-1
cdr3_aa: CASSREDRGNYGYTF
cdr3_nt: TGCGCCAGCAGCCGGGAGGACAGGGGCAACTATGGCTACACCTTC

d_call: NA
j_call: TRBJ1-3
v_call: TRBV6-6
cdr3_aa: CASTTSGRRNTIYF
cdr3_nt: TGTGCCAGCACCACATCAGGGCGGAGAAACACCATATATTTT

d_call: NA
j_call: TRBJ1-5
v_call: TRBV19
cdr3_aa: CASSYGSVSNQPQHF
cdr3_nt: TGTGCCAGTAGTTACGGTTCCGTGAGCAATCAGCCCCAGCATTTT

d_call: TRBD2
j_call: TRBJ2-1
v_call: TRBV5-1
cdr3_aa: CASRTSGAYNEQFF
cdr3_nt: TGCGCCAGCCGTACTAGCGGGGCCTACAATGAGCAGTTCTTC

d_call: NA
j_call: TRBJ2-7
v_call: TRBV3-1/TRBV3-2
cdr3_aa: CASSQVPGDRGYEQYF
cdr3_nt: TGTGCCAGCAGCCAAGTGCCGGGAGATAGGGGCTACGAGCAGTACTTC

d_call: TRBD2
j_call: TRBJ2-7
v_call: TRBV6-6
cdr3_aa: CASSPSRGAYEQYF
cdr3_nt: TGTGCCAGCAGTCCTTCGCGGGGGGCTTACGAGCAGTACTTC

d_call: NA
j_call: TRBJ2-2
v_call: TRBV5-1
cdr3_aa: CASNSGAGELFF
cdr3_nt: TGCGCCAGCAACTCGGGTGCCGGGGAGCTGTTTTTT

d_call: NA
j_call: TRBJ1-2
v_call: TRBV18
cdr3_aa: CASSRTQEGYGYTF
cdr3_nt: TGTGCCAGCTCACGGACCCAAGAAGGATATGGCTACACCTTC

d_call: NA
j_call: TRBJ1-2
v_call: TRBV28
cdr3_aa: CASSHFRGSDGYTF
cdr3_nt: TGTGCCAGCAGTCATTTCAGGGGATCGGATGGCTACACCTTC

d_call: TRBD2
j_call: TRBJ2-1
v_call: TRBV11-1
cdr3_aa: CASSFRTSGYNEQFF
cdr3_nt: TGTGCCAGCAGCTTCAGGACTAGCGGTTACAATGAGCAGTTCTTC

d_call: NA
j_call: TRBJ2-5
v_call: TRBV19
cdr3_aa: CASSIGQTTETQYF
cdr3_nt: TGTGCCAGTAGTATCGGGCAAACCACGGAGACCCAGTACTTC

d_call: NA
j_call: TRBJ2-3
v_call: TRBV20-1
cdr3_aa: CSAIWGSTQYF
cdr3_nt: TGCAGTGCTATCTGGGGGAGTACGCAGTATTTT

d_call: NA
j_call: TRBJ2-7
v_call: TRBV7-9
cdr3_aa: CASSLVRTEQYF
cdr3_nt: TGTGCCAGCAGCTTAGTCCGGACCGAGCAGTACTTC

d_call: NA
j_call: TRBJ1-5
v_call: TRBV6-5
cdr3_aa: CASSYTGFNNQPQHF
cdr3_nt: TGTGCCAGCAGTTACACAGGGTTTAACAATCAGCCCCAGCATTTT

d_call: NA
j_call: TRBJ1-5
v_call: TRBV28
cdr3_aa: CASNRFNQPQHF
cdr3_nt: TGTGCCAGCAATCGGTTCAATCAGCCCCAGCATTTT

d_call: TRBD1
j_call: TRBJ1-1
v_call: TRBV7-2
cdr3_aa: CASSPWTGYGAEAFF
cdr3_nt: TGTGCCAGCAGTCCGTGGACAGGGTATGGCGCTGAAGCTTTCTTT

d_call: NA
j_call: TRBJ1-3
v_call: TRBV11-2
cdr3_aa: CASSLLGGTGNTIYF
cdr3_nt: TGTGCCAGCAGCTTGTTAGGAGGCACTGGAAACACCATATATTTT

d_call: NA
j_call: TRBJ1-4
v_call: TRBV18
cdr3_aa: CASSPRETTDEKLFF
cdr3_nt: TGTGCCAGCTCACCACGGGAAACGACGGATGAAAAACTGTTTTTT

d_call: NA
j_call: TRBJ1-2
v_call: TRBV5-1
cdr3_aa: CASSPYLGGTLYGYTF
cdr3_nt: TGCGCCAGCAGCCCCTACCTTGGGGGCACCCTCTATGGCTACACCTTC

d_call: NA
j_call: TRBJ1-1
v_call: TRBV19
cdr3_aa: CASRKGPREAAFF
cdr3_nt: TGTGCCAGTAGAAAAGGACCCAGGGAGGCCGCTTTCTTT

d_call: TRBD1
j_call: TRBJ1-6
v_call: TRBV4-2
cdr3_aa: CASRQTRTGIRSPLHF
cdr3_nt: TGTGCCAGCAGGCAAACCAGGACAGGGATTCGGTCACCCCTCCACTTT

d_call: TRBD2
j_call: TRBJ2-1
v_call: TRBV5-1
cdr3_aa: CASSFSGVLYNEQFF
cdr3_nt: TGCGCCAGCAGCTTTAGCGGGGTCTTATACAATGAGCAGTTCTTC

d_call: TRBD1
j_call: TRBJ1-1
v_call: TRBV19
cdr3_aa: CASSKARTGLKTRTEAFF
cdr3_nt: TGTGCCAGTAGTAAGGCCCGGACAGGGTTAAAGACCCGCACTGAAGCTTTCTTT

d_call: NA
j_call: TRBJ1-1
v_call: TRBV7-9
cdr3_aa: CASSPTRPDSQNTEAFF
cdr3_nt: TGTGCCAGCAGTCCTACTAGGCCGGACAGCCAGAACACTGAAGCTTTCTTT

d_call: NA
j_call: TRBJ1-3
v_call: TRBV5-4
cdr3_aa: CASSSLGGAGNTIYF
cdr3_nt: TGTGCCAGCAGCTCGCTCGGAGGGGCTGGAAACACCATATATTTT

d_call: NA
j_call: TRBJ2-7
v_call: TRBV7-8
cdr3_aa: CASSLEAGVSYEQYF
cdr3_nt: TGTGCCAGCAGCTTAGAGGCAGGGGTCTCCTACGAGCAGTACTTC

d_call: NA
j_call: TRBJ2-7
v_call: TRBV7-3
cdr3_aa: CASSSKTGSEQYF
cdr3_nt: TGTGCCAGCAGCTCCAAGACAGGATCCGAGCAGTACTTC

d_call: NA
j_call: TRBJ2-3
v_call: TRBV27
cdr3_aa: CASSLTGTGRGTQYF
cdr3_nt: TGTGCCAGCAGTTTGACAGGAACAGGGCGGGGTACGCAGTATTTT